This T cell receptor beta chain is from a study of control samples from healthy donors and cancer patients. The V end lost 6 bases, the J end lost 2 bases, and 18 bases lay between the germline ends. Germline CDR1 SNHLY, CDR2 FYNNEI. CDR3 length: 16 amino acids. Assay: immunoSEQ multiplex PCR; the TCRdb copy retains only in-frame clones and omits some. Seen here are roughly 100,000 clones, about four fifths observed once, and the top ten hold under 15%. Material: blood. The receptor comes from a woman between 50 and 59 years old in good health. V gene TRBV2 combines with J gene TRBJ2-3, with D perhaps matching TRBD1 or TRBD2 (5 bases each). CDR3 nucleotide sequence: TGTGCCAGCAGCATGACGTCTCTGGGACCCACAGATACGCAGTATTTT. Its translation: CASSMTSLGPTDTQYF.